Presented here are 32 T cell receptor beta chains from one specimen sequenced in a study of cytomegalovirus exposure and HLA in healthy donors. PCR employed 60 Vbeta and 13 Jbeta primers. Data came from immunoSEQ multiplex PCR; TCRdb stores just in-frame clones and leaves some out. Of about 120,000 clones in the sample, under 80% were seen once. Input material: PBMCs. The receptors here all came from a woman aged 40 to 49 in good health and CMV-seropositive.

The CDR3 sequence is CASSGTGTSNEKLFF. CDR3 bases: TGTGCCAGCAGCGGAACAGGGACCTCTAATGAAAAACTGTTTTTT. The chain links TRBV7-9 to TRBJ1-4; D is possibly TRBD1 (6 bases). Trimming took 5 bases from V and 3 from J, leaving 13 bases between them. There are 15 residues in the CDR3. Germline assignment: CDR1 SEHNR and CDR2 FQNEAQ (reference sequence).

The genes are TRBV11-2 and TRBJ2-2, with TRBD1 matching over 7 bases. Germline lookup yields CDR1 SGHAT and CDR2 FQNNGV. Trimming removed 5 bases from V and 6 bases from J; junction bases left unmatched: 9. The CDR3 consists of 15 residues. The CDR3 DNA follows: TGTGCCAGCAGCCATACAGGGGTAAACGCCGGGGAGCTGTTTTTT. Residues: CASSHTGVNAGELFF.

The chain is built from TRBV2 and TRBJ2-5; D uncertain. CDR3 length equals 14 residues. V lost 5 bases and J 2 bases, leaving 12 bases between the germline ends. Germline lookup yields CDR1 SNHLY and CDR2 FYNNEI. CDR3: CASSSHFPQETQYF. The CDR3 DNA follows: TGTGCCAGCAGTTCTCACTTCCCTCAAGAGACCCAGTACTTC.

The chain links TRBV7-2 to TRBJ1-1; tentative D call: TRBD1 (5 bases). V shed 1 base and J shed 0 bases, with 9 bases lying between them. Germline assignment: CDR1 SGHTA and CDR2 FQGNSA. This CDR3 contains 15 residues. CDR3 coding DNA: TGTGCCAGCAGCTTAGGAGCAGGGCTGAACACTGAAGCTTTCTTT. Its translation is CASSLGAGLNTEAFF.

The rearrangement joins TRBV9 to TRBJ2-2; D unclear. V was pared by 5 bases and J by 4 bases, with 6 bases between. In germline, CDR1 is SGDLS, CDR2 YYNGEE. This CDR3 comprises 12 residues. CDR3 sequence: CASSQSTGELFF. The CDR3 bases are TGTGCCAGCAGTCAATCCACCGGGGAGCTGTTTTTT.

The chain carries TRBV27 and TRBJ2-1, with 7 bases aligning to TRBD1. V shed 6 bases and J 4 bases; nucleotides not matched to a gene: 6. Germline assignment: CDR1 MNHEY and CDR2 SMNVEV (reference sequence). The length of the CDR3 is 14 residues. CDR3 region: CASSPRTGYNEQFF. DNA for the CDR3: TGTGCCAGCAGCCCCCGGACAGGTTACAATGAGCAGTTCTTC.

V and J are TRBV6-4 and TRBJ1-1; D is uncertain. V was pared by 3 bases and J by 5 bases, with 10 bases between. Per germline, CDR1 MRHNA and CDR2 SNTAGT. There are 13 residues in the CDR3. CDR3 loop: CASSEATGTEAFF. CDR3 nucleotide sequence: TGTGCCAGCAGTGAAGCGACGGGAACTGAAGCTTTCTTT.

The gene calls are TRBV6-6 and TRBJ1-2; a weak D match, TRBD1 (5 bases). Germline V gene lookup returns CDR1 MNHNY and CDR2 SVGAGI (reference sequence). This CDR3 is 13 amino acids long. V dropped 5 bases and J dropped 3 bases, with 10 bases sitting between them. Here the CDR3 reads CASSPPGDYGYTF. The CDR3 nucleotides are TGTGCCAGCAGTCCCCCGGGGGACTATGGCTACACCTTC.

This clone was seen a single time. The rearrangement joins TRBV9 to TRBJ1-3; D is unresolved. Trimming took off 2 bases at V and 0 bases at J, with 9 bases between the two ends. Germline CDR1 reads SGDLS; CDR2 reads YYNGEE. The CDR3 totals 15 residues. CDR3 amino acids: CASSVREGSGNTIYF. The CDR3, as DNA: TGTGCCAGCAGCGTCCGGGAGGGCTCTGGAAACACCATATATTTT.

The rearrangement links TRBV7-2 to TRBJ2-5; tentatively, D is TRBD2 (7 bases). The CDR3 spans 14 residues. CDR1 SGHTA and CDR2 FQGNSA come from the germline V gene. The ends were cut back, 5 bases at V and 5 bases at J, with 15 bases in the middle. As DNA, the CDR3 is TGTGCCAGCAGCGCGGGGGCGCTGGGTGAGACCCAGTACTTC. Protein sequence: CASSAGALGETQYF.

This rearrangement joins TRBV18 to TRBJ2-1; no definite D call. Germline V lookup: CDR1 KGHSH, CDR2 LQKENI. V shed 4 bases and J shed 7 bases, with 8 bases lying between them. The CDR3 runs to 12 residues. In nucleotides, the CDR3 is TGTGCCAGCTCACAACCCTTAAATGAGCAGTTCTTC. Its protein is CASSQPLNEQFF.

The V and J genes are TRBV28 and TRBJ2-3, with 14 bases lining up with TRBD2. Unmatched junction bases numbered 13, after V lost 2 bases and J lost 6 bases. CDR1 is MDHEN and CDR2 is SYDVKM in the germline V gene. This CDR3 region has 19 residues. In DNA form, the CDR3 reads TGTGCCAGCAGTTTACCCTCTAGACTAGCGGGAGGGCCCGAGGATACGCAGTATTTT. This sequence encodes CASSLPSRLAGGPEDTQYF.

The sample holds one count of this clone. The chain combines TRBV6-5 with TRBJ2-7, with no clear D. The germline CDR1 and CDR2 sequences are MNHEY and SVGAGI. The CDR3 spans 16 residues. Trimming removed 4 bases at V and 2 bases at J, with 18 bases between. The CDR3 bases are TGTGCCAGCAGTTCTGGCACCGCCTGGGCCCCCTACGAGCAGTACTTC. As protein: CASSSGTAWAPYEQYF.

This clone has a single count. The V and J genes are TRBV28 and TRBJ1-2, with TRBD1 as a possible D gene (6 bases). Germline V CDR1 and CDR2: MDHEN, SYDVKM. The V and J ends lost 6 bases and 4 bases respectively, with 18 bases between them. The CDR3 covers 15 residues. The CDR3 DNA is TGTGCCAGCAGGGACTCGGGACACCCCTTCTATGGCTACACCTTC. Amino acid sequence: CASRDSGHPFYGYTF.

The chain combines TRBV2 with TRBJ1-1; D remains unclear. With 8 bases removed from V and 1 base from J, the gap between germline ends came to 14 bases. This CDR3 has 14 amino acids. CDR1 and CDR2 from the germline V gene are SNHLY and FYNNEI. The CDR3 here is CASHKHVKNTEAFF. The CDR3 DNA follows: TGTGCCAGCCACAAACATGTCAAGAACACTGAAGCTTTCTTT.

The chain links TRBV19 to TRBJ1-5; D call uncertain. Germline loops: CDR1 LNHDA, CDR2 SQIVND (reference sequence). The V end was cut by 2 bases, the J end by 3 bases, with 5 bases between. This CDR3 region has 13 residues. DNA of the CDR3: TGTGCCAGTAGTATAACCTACAATCAGCCCCAGCATTTT. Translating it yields CASSITYNQPQHF.

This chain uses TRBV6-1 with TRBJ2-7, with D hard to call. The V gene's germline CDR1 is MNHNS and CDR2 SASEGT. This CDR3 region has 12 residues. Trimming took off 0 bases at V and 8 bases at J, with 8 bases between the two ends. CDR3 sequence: CASSEAVQKQYF. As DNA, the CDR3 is TGTGCCAGCAGTGAAGCCGTACAGAAGCAGTACTTC.

CDR3 bases: TGTGCCAGCAAAGGCACAGGGGGTAATCAGCCCCAGCATTTT. Translation gives CASKGTGGNQPQHF. This chain uses TRBV6-1 with TRBJ1-5; 8 bases are shared with TRBD1. CDR1 is MNHNS, CDR2 SASEGT, per germline. Trimming removed 7 bases from V and 4 bases from J; junction bases left unmatched: 6. The CDR3 extends over 14 amino acids.

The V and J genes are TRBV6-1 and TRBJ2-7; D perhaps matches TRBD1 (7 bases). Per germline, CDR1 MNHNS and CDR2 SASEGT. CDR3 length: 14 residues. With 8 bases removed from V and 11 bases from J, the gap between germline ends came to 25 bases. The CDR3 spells CASGGGLTGKPEYF. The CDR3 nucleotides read TGTGCCAGCGGCGGAGGGCTGACAGGGAAGCCCGAGTACTTC.

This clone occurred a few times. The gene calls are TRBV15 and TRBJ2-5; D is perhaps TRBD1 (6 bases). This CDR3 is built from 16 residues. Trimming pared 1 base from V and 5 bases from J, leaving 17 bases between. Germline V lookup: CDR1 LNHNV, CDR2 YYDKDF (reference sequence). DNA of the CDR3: TGTGCCACCAGCAGAGTACTAGGGGGTCAGGGGGAGACCCAGTACTTC. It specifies CATSRVLGGQGETQYF. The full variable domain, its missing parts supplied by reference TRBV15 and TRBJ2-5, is DAMVIQNPRYQVTQFGKPVTLSCSQTLNHNVMYWYQQKSSQAPKLLFHYYDKDFNNEADTPDNFQSRRPNTSFCFLDIRSPGLGDTAMYLCATSRVLGGQGETQYFGPGTRLLVL.

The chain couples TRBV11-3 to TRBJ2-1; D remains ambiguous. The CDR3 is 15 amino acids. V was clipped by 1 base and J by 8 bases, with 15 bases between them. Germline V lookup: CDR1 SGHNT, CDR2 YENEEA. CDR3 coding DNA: TGTGCCAGCAGCTTAGGCTCTTCCCCACGAGATGAGCAGTTCTTC. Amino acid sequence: CASSLGSSPRDEQFF.

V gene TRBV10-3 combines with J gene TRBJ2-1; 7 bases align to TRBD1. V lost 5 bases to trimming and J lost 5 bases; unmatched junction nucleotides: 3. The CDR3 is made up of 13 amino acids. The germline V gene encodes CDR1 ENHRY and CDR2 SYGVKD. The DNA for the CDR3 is TGTGCCATCAGTCTGGGACAGAACAATGAGCAGTTCTTC. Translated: CAISLGQNNEQFF.

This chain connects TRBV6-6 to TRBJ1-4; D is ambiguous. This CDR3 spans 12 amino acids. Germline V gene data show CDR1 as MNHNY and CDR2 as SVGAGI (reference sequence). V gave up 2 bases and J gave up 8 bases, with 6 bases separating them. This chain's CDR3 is CASSYQREKLFF. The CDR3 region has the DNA TGTGCCAGCAGTTACCAACGGGAAAAACTGTTTTTT.

DNA of the CDR3: TGTGCCAGCAATATGGGACATTCGAACACTGAAGCTTTCTTT. Translating it yields CASNMGHSNTEAFF. V is TRBV7-6 and J is TRBJ1-1, with D possibly TRBD1 on 6 matching bases. V lost 7 bases and J 1 base, leaving 13 bases between the germline ends. Germline lookup yields CDR1 SGHVS and CDR2 FNYEAQ. The CDR3 runs to 14 residues.

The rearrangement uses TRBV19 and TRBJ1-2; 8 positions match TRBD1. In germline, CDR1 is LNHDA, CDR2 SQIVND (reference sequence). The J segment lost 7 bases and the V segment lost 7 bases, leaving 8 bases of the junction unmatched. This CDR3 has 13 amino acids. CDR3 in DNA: TGTGCCAGTACCCGAACAGGGGGTCTTGGCTACACCTTC. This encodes CASTRTGGLGYTF. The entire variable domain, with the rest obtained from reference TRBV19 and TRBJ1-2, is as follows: DGGITQSPKYLFRKEGQNVTLSCEQNLNHDAMYWYRQDPGQGLRLIYYSQIVNDFQKGDIAEGYSVSREKKESFPLTVTSAQKNPTAFYLCASTRTGGLGYTFGSGTRLTVV.

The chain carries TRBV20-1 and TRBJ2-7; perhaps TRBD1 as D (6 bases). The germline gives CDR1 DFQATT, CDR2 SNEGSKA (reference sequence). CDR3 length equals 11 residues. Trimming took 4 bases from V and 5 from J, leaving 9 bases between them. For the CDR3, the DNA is TGCAGTGCTATTCAGGGGAACGAGCAGTACTTC. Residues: CSAIQGNEQYF.

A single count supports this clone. The CDR3 region has the DNA TGCGCCAGCAGCTTGGGAGGAGTTCAAGAGACCCAGTACTTC. Translating it yields CASSLGGVQETQYF. This chain connects TRBV5-1 to TRBJ2-5; D call uncertain. The germline V gene has CDR1 SGHRS and CDR2 YFSETQ. The CDR3 consists of 14 residues. V lost 0 bases, J lost 2 bases, and 8 bases lay in between.

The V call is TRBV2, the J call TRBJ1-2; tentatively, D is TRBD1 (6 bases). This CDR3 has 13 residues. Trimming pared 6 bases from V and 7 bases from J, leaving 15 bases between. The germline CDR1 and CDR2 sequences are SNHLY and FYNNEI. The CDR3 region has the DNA TGTGCCAGCAGGGAACAGGGTATGTTTGGCTACACCTTC. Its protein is CASREQGMFGYTF.

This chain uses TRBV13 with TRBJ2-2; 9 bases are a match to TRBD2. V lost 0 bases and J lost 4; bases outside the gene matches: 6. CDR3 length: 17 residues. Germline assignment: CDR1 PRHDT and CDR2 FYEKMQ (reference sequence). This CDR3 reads CASSLGPAGGITGELFF. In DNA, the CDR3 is TGTGCCAGCAGCTTAGGGCCAGCGGGGGGAATCACCGGGGAGCTGTTTTTT.

The CDR3 region has the DNA TGTGCCAGCAGCTTACTGCTAGCTCGGGACAATGAGCAGTTCTTC. Protein product: CASSLLLARDNEQFF. The V and J genes are TRBV7-9 and TRBJ2-1; the D gene is possibly TRBD2 (5 bases). V was shortened by 2 bases and J by 5 bases, with 13 bases between the two germline ends. The CDR3 loop spans 15 amino acids. From germline, CDR1 is SEHNR and CDR2 FQNEAQ (reference sequence). The full variable domain, in which reference TRBV7-9 and TRBJ2-1 provide the parts outside the CDR3, is DTGVSQNPRHKITKRGQNVTFRCDPISEHNRLYWYRQTLGQGPEFLTYFQNEAQLEKSRLLSDRFSAERPKGSFSTLEIQRTEQGDSAMYLCASSLLLARDNEQFFGPGTRLTVL.

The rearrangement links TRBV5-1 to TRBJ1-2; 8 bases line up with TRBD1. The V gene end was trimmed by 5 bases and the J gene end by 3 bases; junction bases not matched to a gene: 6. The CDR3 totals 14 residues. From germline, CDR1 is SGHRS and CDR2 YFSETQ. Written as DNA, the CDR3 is TGCGCCAGCAGGGGTAAGACAGGGGACTATGGCTACACCTTC. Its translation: CASRGKTGDYGYTF.

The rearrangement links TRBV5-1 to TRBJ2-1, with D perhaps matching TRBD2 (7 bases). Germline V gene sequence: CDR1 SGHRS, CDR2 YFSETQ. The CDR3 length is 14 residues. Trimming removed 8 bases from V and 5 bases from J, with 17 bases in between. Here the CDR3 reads CASGEGGNDNEQFF. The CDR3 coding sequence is TGCGCCAGTGGGGAGGGGGGGAACGACAATGAGCAGTTCTTC.